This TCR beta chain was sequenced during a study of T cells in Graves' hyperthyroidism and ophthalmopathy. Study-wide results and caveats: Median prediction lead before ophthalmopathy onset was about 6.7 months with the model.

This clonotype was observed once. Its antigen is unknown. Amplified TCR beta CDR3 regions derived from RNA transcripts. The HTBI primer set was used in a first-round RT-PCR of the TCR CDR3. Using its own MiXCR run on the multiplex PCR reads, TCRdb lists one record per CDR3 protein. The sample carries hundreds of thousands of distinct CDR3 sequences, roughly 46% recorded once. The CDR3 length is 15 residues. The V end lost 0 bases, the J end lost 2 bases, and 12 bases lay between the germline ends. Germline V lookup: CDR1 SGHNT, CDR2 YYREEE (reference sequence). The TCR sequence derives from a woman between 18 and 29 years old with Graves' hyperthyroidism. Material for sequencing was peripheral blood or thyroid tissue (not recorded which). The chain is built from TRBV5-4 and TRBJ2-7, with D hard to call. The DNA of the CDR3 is TGTGCCAGCAGCTTGGGGGTTGGTTTGCCCTACGAGCAGTACTTC. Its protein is CASSLGVGLPYEQYF.